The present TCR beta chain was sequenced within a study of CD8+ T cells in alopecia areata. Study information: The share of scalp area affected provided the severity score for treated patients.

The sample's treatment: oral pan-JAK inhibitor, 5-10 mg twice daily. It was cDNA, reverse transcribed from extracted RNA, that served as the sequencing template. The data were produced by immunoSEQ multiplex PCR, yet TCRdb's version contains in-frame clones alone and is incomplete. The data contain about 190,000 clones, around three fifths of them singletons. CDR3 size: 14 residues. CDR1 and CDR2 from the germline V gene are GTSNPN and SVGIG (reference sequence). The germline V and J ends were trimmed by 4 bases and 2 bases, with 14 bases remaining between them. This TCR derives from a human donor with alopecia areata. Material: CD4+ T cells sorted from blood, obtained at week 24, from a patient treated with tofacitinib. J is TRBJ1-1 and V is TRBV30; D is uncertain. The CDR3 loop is CAWIRKTENTEAFF. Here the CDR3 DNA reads TGTGCCTGGATAAGAAAGACGGAAAACACTGAAGCTTTCTTT.